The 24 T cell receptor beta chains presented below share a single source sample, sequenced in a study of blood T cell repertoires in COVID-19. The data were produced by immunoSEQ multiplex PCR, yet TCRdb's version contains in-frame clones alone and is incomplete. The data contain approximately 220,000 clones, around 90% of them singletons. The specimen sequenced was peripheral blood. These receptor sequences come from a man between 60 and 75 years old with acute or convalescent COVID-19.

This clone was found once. This chain's CDR3 is CASSPGQINSPLHF. The DNA for the CDR3 is TGCGCCAGCAGCCCGGGACAGATCAATTCACCCCTCCACTTT. The rearrangement uses TRBV5-1 and TRBJ1-6; 7 nucleotides match TRBD1. Germline assignment: CDR1 SGHRS and CDR2 YFSETQ. V dropped 4 bases and J dropped 7; count of bases not matched to a gene: 5. The length of the CDR3 is 14 residues.

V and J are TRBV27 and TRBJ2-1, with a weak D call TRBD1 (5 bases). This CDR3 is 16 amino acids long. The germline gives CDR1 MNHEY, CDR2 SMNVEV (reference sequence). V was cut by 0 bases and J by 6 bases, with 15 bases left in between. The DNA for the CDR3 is TGTGCCAGCAGTTTATCGGCTAGGACACGGCCCAATGAGCAGTTCTTC. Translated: CASSLSARTRPNEQFF.

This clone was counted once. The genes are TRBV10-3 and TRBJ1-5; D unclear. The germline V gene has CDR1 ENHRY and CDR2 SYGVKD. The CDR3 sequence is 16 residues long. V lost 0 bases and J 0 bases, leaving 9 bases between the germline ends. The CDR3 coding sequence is TGTGCCATCAGTGAGTCGGCAGCGTTTAGCAATCAGCCCCAGCATTTT. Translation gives CAISESAAFSNQPQHF.

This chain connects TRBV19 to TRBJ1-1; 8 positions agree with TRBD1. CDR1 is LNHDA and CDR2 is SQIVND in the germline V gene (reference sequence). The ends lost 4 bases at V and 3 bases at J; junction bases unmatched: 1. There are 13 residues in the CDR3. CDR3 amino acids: CASSTDRDTEAFF. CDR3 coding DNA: TGTGCCAGTAGTACGGACAGGGACACTGAAGCTTTCTTT.

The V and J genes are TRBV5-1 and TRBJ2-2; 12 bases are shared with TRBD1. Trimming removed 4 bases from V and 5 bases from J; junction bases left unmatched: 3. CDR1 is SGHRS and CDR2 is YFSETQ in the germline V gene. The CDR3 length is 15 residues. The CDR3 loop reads CASSPGQGATGELFF. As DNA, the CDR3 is TGCGCCAGCAGCCCGGGACAGGGGGCAACCGGGGAGCTGTTTTTT.

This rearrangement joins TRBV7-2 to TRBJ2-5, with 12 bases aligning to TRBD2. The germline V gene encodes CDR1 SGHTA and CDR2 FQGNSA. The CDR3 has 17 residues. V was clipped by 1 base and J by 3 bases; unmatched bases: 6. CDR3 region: CASSLVPSGGAEETQYF. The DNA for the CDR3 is TGTGCCAGCAGCTTAGTTCCTAGCGGGGGGGCCGAAGAGACCCAGTACTTC. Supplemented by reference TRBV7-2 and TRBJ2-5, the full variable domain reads GAGVSQSPSNKVTEKGKDVELRCDPISGHTALYWYRQSLGQGLEFLIYFQGNSAPDKSGLPSDRFSAERTGGSVSTLTIQRTQQEDSAVYLCASSLVPSGGAEETQYFGPGTRLLVL.

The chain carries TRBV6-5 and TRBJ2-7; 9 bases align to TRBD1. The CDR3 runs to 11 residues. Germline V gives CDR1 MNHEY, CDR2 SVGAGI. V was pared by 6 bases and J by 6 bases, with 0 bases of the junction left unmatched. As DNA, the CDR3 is TGTGCCAGCAGACAGGGGGCCGAGCAGTACTTC. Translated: CASRQGAEQYF.

DNA for the CDR3: TGCAGTGCTAGTCCCAGCGACAGGCCCTACAATGAGCAGTTCTTC. Its translation is CSASPSDRPYNEQFF. V is TRBV20-1 and J is TRBJ2-1, with D possibly TRBD1 on 6 matching bases. The ends were cut back, 3 bases at V and 2 bases at J, with 14 bases in the middle. From germline, CDR1 is DFQATT and CDR2 SNEGSKA (reference sequence). The CDR3 is 15 residues long.

CDR3 DNA sequence: TGTGCCAGTAACCCTAGGACAGGGGTAGCGAATTCACCCCTCCACTTT. Translating it yields CASNPRTGVANSPLHF. The V and J genes are TRBV19 and TRBJ1-6; TRBD1 matches 9 bases. The CDR3 extends over 16 amino acids. Germline V gives CDR1 LNHDA, CDR2 SQIVND (reference sequence). Germline trimming cut 7 bases from V and 7 bases from J; bases unmatched to any gene: 11.

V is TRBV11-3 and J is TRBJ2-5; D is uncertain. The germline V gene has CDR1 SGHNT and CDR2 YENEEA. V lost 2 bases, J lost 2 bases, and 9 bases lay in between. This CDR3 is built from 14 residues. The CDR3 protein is CASSLSATQETQYF. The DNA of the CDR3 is TGTGCCAGCAGCTTAAGCGCCACACAAGAGACCCAGTACTTC.

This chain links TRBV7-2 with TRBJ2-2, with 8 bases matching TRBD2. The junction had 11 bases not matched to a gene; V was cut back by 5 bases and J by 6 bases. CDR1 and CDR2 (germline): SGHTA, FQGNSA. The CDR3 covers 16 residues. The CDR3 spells CASSPYGLAGAGELFF. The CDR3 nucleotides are TGTGCCAGCAGCCCATATGGGCTAGCGGGCGCCGGGGAGCTGTTTTTT.

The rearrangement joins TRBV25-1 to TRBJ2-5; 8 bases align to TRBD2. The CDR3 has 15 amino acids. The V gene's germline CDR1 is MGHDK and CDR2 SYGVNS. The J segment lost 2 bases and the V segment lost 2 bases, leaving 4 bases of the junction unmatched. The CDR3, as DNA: TGTGCCAGCAGTGAAATAGCGGGGAAACAAGAGACCCAGTACTTC. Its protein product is CASSEIAGKQETQYF.

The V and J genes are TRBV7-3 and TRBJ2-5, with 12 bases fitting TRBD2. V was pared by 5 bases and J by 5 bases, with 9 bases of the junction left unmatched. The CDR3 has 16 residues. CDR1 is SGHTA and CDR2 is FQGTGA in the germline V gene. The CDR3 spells CASSPAATSGGETQYF. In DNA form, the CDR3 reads TGTGCCAGCAGCCCCGCCGCGACTAGCGGGGGCGAGACCCAGTACTTC. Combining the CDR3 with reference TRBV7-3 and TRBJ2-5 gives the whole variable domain GAGVSQTPSNKVTEKGKYVELRCDPISGHTALYWYRQSLGQGPEFLIYFQGTGAADDSGLPNDRFFAVRPEGSVSTLKIQRTERGDSAVYLCASSPAATSGGETQYFGPGTRLLVL.

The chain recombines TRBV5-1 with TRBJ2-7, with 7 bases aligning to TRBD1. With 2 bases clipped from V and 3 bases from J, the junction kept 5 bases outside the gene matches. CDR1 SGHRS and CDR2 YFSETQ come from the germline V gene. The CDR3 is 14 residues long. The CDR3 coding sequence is TGCGCCAGCAGCTTCACAGGGGACGGCTACGAGCAGTACTTC. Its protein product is CASSFTGDGYEQYF.

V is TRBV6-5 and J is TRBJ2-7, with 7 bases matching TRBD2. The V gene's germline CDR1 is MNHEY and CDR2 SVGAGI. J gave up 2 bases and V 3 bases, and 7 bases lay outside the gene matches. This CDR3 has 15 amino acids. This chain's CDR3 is CASSYGGRGAYEQYF. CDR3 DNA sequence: TGTGCCAGCAGTTATGGGGGTCGGGGGGCCTACGAGCAGTACTTC.

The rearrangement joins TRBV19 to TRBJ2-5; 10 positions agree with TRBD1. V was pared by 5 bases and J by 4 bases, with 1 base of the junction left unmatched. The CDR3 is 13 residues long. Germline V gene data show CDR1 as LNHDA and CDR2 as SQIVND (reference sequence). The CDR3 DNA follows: TGTGCCAGTAGTGACAGGGGGCGAGAGACCCAGTACTTC. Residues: CASSDRGRETQYF.

The CDR3: CASSEGKGINSPLHF. CDR3 sequence (DNA): TGTGCCAGCAGTGAAGGCAAGGGGATTAATTCACCCCTCCACTTT. This sequence joins TRBV6-1 and TRBJ1-6, with D perhaps matching TRBD1 (5 bases). This CDR3 is 15 amino acids long. Germline loops: CDR1 MNHNS, CDR2 SASEGT. Between the trimmed V and J ends, which lost 1 base and 6 bases, there was a span of 10 bases.

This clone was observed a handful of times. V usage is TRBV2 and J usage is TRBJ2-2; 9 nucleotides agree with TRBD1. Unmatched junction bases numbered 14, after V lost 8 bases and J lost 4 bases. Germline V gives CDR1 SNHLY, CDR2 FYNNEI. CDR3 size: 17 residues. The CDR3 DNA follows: TGTGCCAGCTCCGGGACAGGGCCCCTCTTGGTCACCGGGGAGCTGTTTTTT. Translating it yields CASSGTGPLLVTGELFF.

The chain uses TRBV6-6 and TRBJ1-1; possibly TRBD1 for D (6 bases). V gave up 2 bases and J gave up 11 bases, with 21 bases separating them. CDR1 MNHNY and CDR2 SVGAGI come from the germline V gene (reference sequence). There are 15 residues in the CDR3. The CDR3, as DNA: TGTGCCAGCAGTTACACCCGGGACACCCCAATTAGGGCTTTCTTT. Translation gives CASSYTRDTPIRAFF.

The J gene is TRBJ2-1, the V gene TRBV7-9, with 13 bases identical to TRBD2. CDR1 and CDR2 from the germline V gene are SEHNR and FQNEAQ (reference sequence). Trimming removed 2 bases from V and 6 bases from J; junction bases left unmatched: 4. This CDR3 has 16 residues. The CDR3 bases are TGTGCCAGCAGCTTAACTAGCGGGGGGGCCAGCAATGAGCAGTTCTTC. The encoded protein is CASSLTSGGASNEQFF.

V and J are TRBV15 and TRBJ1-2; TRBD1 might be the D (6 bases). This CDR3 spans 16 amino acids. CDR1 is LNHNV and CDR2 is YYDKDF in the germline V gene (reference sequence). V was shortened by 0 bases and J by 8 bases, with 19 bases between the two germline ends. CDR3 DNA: TGTGCCACCAGCAGAGATAGGGGCAGGGGTGCGGACGGCTACACCTTC. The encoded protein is CATSRDRGRGADGYTF.

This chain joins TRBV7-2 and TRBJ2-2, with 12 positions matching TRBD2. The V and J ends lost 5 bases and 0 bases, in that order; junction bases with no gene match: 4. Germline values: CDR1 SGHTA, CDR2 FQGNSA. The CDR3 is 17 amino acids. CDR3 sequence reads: CASSLRLAGANTGELFF. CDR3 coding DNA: TGTGCCAGCAGCCTACGACTAGCGGGGGCGAACACCGGGGAGCTGTTTTTT.

CDR3 DNA: TGTGCCAGCACGATGGCAGGGAACACCGGGGAGCTGTTTTTT. It encodes CASTMAGNTGELFF. This chain joins TRBV2 and TRBJ2-2; no clear D gene. Germline V lookup: CDR1 SNHLY, CDR2 FYNNEI. Trimming took off 7 bases at V and 1 base at J, with 10 bases between the two ends. The CDR3 consists of 14 residues.

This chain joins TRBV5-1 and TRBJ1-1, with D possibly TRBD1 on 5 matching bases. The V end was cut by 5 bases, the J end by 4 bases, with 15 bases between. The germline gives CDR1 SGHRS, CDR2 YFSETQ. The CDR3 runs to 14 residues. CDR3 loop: CASSQGSGGTEAFF. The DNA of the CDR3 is TGCGCCAGCAGTCAAGGTTCCGGGGGCACTGAAGCTTTCTTT. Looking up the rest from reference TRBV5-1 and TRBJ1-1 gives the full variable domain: KAGVTQTPRYLIKTRGQQVTLSCSPISGHRSVSWYQQTPGQGLQFLFEYFSETQRNKGNFPGRFSGRQFSNSRSEMNVSTLELGDSALYLCASSQGSGGTEAFFGQGTRLTVV.